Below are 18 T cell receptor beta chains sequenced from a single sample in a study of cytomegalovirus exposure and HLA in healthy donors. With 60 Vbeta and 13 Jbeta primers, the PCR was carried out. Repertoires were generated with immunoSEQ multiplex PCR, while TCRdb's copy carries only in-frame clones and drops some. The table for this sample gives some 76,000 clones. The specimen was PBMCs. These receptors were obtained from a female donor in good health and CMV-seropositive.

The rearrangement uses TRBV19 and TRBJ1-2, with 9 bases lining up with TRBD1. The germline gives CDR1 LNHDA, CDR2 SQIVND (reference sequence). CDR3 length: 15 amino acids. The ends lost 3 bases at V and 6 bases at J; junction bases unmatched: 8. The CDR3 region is CASSIQPGQGHGYTF. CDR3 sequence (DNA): TGTGCCAGTAGTATCCAGCCGGGACAGGGACATGGCTACACCTTC.

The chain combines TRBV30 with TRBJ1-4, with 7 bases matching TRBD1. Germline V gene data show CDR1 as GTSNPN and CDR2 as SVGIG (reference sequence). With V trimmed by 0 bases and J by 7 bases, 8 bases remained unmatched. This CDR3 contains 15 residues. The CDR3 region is CAWSVTGEEAEKLFF. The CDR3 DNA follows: TGTGCCTGGAGTGTAACAGGGGAGGAGGCTGAAAAACTGTTTTTT.

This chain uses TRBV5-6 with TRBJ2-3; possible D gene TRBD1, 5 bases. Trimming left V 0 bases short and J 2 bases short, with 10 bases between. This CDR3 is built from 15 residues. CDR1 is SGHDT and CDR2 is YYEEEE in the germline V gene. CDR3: CASSLERGPTDTQYF. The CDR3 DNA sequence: TGTGCCAGCAGCTTGGAAAGGGGCCCCACAGATACGCAGTATTTT.

The CDR3 protein is CASSQHGTTSGRKPDTQYF. DNA of the CDR3: TGTGCCAGCAGCCAACACGGGACCACTAGCGGGAGGAAGCCAGATACGCAGTATTTT. The chain employs TRBV28 and TRBJ2-3, with TRBD2 identical over 12 bases. The CDR3 is 19 amino acids. Losses at the gene ends were 6 bases for V and 4 bases for J; bases not matched to a gene: 17. Germline loops: CDR1 MDHEN, CDR2 SYDVKM.

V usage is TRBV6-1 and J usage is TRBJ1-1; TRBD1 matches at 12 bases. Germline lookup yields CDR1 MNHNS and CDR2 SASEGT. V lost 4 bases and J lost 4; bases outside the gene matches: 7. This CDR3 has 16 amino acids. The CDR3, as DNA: TGTGCCAGCAGTGCCGGGACAGGGGGCCTTGTCACTGAAGCTTTCTTT. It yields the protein CASSAGTGGLVTEAFF.

This CDR3 is CASRTGGHYGYTF. The CDR3 DNA follows: TGTGCCAGTAGAACAGGGGGCCACTATGGCTACACCTTC. This chain uses TRBV6-6 with TRBJ1-2; 9 bases map to TRBD1. Trimming took 9 bases from V and 3 from J; bases not matched to a gene: 5. The CDR3 totals 13 residues. CDR1 is MNHNY and CDR2 is SVGAGI in the germline V gene (reference sequence).

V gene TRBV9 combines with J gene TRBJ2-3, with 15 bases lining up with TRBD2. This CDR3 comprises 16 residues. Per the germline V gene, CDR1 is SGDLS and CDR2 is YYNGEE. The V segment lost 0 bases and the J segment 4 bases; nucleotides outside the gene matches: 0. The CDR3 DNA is TGTGCCAGCAGCGTAGGGACTAGCGGGGGGGCAGATACGCAGTATTTT. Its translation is CASSVGTSGGADTQYF. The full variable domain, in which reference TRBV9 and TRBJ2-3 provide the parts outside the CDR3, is DSGVTQTPKHLITATGQRVTLRCSPRSGDLSVYWYQQSLDQGLQFLIQYYNGEERAKGNILERFSAQQFPDLHSELNLSSLELGDSALYFCASSVGTSGGADTQYFGPGTRLTVL.

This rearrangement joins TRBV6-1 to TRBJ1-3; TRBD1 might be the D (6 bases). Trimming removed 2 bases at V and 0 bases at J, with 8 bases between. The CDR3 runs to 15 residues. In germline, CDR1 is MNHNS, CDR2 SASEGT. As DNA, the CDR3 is TGTGCCAGCAGTGAACGACAGGCCTCTGGAAACACCATATATTTT. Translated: CASSERQASGNTIYF.

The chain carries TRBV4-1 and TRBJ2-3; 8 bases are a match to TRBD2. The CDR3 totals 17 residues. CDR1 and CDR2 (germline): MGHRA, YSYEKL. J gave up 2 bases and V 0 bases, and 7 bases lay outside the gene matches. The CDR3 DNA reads TGCGCCAGCAGCCAAGATCGGTCTAGCGGGCTCACAGATACGCAGTATTTT. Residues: CASSQDRSSGLTDTQYF.

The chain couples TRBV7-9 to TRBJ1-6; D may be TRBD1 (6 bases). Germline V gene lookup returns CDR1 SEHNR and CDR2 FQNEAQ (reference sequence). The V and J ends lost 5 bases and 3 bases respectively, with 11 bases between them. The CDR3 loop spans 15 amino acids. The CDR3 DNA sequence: TGTGCCAGCAGCCCTAGACAGGACTATAATTCACCCCTCCACTTT. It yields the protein CASSPRQDYNSPLHF. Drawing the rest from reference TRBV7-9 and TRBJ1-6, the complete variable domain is DTGVSQNPRHKITKRGQNVTFRCDPISEHNRLYWYRQTLGQGPEFLTYFQNEAQLEKSRLLSDRFSAERPKGSFSTLEIQRTEQGDSAMYLCASSPRQDYNSPLHFGNGTRLTVT.

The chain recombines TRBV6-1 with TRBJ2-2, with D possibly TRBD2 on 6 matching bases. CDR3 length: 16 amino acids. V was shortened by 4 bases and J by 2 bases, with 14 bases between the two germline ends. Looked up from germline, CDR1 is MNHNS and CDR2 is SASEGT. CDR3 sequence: CASSGIDGSNTGELFF. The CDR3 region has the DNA TGTGCCAGCAGTGGAATAGACGGGAGCAACACCGGGGAGCTGTTTTTT.

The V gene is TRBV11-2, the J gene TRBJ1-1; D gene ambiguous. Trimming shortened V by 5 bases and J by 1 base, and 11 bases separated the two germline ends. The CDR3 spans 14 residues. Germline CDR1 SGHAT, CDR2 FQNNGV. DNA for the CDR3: TGTGCCAGCAGCGGCGGAGCGGGGAACACTGAAGCTTTCTTT. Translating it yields CASSGGAGNTEAFF. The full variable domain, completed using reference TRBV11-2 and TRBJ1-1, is EAGVAQSPRYKIIEKRQSVAFWCNPISGHATLYWYQQILGQGPKLLIQFQNNGVVDDSQLPKDRFSAERLKGVDSTLKIQPAKLEDSAVYLCASSGGAGNTEAFFGQGTRLTVV.

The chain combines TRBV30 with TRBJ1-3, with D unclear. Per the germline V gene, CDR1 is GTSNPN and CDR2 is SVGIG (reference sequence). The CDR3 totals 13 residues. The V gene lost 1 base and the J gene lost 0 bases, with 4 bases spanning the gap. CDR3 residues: CAWSANSGNTIYF. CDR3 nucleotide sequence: TGTGCCTGGAGTGCTAACTCTGGAAACACCATATATTTT. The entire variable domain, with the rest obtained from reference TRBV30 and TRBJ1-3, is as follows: SQTIHQWPATLVQPVGSPLSLECTVEGTSNPNLYWYRQAAGRGLQLLFYSVGIGQISSEVPQNLSASRPQDRQFILSSKKLLLSDSGFYLCAWSANSGNTIYFGEGSWLTVV.

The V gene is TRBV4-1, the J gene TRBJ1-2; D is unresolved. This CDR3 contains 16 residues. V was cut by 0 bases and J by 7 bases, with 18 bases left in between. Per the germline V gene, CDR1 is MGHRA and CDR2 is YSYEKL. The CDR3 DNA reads TGCGCCAGCAGCCAAGATGGAAATGCTCTTAGAGGTGGCTACACCTTC. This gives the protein CASSQDGNALRGGYTF.

The CDR3 loop reads CASSGQSDTEAFF. The CDR3 DNA reads as TGTGCCAGCTCAGGACAGTCGGACACTGAAGCTTTCTTT. The chain couples TRBV18 to TRBJ1-1, with a tentative D call TRBD1 (6 bases). The V end lost 5 bases, the J end lost 3 bases, and 10 bases lay between the germline ends. This CDR3 is built from 13 residues. Germline CDR1 is KGHSH and CDR2 is LQKENI.

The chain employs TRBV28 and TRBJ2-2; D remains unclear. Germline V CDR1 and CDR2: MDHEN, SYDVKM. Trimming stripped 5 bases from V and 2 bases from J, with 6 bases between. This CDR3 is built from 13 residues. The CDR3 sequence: CASSSPNTGELFF. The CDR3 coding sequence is TGTGCCAGCAGTAGCCCCAACACCGGGGAGCTGTTTTTT.

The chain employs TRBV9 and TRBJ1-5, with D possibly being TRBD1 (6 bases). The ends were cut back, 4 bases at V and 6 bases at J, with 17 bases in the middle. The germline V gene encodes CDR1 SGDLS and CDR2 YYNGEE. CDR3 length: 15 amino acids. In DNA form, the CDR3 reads TGTGCCAGCAGCACAGAGGGGGGGGCAGGTCAGCCCCAGCATTTT. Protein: CASSTEGGAGQPQHF.

Here the CDR3 reads CASSPSDNSPLHF. The CDR3 nucleotides read TGTGCCAGCTCACCGTCAGATAATTCACCCCTCCACTTT. The chain recombines TRBV18 with TRBJ1-6; unclear D gene. The germline V gene encodes CDR1 KGHSH and CDR2 LQKENI. Trimming took off 3 bases at V and 5 bases at J, with 5 bases between the two ends. The CDR3 consists of 13 residues.